Shown below are 27 T cell receptor beta chains from a single sample sequenced in a study of cytomegalovirus exposure and HLA in healthy donors. The PCR used 60 Vbeta and 13 Jbeta primers. Produced via immunoSEQ multiplex PCR; TCRdb's table is partial and in-frame only. The table shows roughly 150,000 clones, with roughly 82% occurring only once. The sample was PBMCs. These receptors all stem from a man aged 25-40 years in good health and CMV-seropositive.

The chain combines TRBV9 with TRBJ1-6, with 9 bases lining up with TRBD1. This CDR3 comprises 16 residues. The V gene's germline CDR1 is SGDLS and CDR2 YYNGEE. Trimming cost V 0 bases and J 10 bases; bases outside gene matches: 8. The CDR3 nucleotides are TGTGCCAGCAGCGTAGCCCCGGGACAGGGCAACTCACCCCTCCACTTT. Its protein product is CASSVAPGQGNSPLHF.

CDR3 amino acids: CASSLSGGGGNEQFF. In DNA, the CDR3 is TGCGCCAGCAGCTTGTCCGGGGGAGGTGGTAATGAGCAGTTCTTC. The chain links TRBV5-1 to TRBJ2-1, with D possibly being TRBD2 (6 bases). CDR3 length: 15 amino acids. Trimming shortened V by 1 base and J by 7 bases, and 15 bases separated the two germline ends. Germline V gene data show CDR1 as SGHRS and CDR2 as YFSETQ.

The rearrangement uses TRBV15 and TRBJ2-1; the match to TRBD1 covers 8 bases. The CDR3 has 17 residues. The junction had 12 bases not matched to a gene; V was cut back by 3 bases and J by 5 bases. Germline loops: CDR1 LNHNV, CDR2 YYDKDF (reference sequence). The CDR3: CATSRPGQVLPDNEQFF. CDR3 in DNA: TGTGCCACCAGCAGGCCGGGACAGGTGCTCCCGGACAATGAGCAGTTCTTC.

In nucleotides, the CDR3 is TGTGCCAGCAGTTACTCGGGGGGGCAGAACTATGGCTACACCTTC. Translation: CASSYSGGQNYGYTF. This chain links TRBV6-5 with TRBJ1-2, with a tentative D call TRBD1 (6 bases). The CDR3 is 15 amino acids. The germline gives CDR1 MNHEY, CDR2 SVGAGI. Trimming shortened V by 0 bases and J by 2 bases, and 10 bases separated the two germline ends.

J is TRBJ2-1 and V is TRBV27, with 8 nucleotides matching TRBD1. CDR1 and CDR2 (germline): MNHEY, SMNVEV (reference sequence). V was clipped by 6 bases and J by 3 bases; unmatched bases: 7. The length of the CDR3 is 15 residues. The DNA for the CDR3 is TGTGCCAGCAGACTACCCGGGACAGGCTACAATGAGCAGTTCTTC. Translated, it gives CASRLPGTGYNEQFF.

A few counts support this clone. The rearrangement joins TRBV28 to TRBJ2-3; D may be TRBD2 (6 bases). Trimming shortened V by 7 bases and J by 3 bases, and 8 bases separated the two germline ends. The CDR3 covers 12 residues. CDR1 is MDHEN and CDR2 is SYDVKM in the germline V gene. The CDR3, as DNA: TGTGCCAGCAAGGGGACTACAGATACGCAGTATTTT. This gives the protein CASKGTTDTQYF.

The rearrangement links TRBV11-2 to TRBJ2-3, with TRBD2 identical over 8 bases. This CDR3 comprises 14 residues. J gave up 6 bases and V 5 bases, and 7 bases lay outside the gene matches. The germline V gene encodes CDR1 SGHAT and CDR2 FQNNGV. CDR3 amino acids: CASSLSSGGDTQYF. As DNA, the CDR3 is TGTGCCAGCAGCCTCAGTTCGGGGGGGGATACGCAGTATTTT. The entire variable domain, with the rest obtained from reference TRBV11-2 and TRBJ2-3, is as follows: EAGVAQSPRYKIIEKRQSVAFWCNPISGHATLYWYQQILGQGPKLLIQFQNNGVVDDSQLPKDRFSAERLKGVDSTLKIQPAKLEDSAVYLCASSLSSGGDTQYFGPGTRLTVL.

The genes are TRBV23-1 and TRBJ2-7; TRBD1 matches 7 bases. TRBV23-1 is sorted into the ORF group, with uncertain function. The trim removed 2 bases at V and 5 bases at J, leaving 3 bases unmatched. CDR3 length equals 13 residues. The CDR3 DNA reads as TGCGCCAGCAGTCAACCAGGGGGACACGAGCAGTACTTC. It translates to CASSQPGGHEQYF.

This chain connects TRBV18 to TRBJ2-1; no clear D. The ends were cut back, 3 bases at V and 9 bases at J, with 15 bases in the middle. Looked up from germline, CDR1 is KGHSH and CDR2 is LQKENI. The CDR3 extends over 14 amino acids. The CDR3 is CASSPSRQVGEQFF. The CDR3 DNA reads TGTGCCAGCTCACCGAGTCGTCAGGTGGGTGAGCAGTTCTTC.

The chain carries TRBV19 and TRBJ1-2; unclear D gene. This CDR3 spans 13 amino acids. Germline lookup yields CDR1 LNHDA and CDR2 SQIVND (reference sequence). Trimming removed 5 bases from V and 6 bases from J, with 13 bases in between. The CDR3 DNA reads TGTGCCAGTAGTCCTATCCCCGGGAATGGCTACACCTTC. Encoded protein: CASSPIPGNGYTF.

This clone appeared a single time. This rearrangement joins TRBV25-1 to TRBJ2-7, with 7 bases aligning to TRBD1. CDR3 length: 14 residues. The V gene's germline CDR1 is MGHDK and CDR2 SYGVNS. With V trimmed by 7 bases and J by 1 base, 7 bases remained unmatched. The CDR3 sequence: CASTDRTASYEQYF. CDR3 sequence (DNA): TGTGCCAGCACGGACAGGACCGCATCCTACGAGCAGTACTTC.

The chain is built from TRBV4-1 and TRBJ2-1, with 10 bases matching TRBD2. CDR1 is MGHRA and CDR2 is YSYEKL in the germline V gene. V lost 3 bases and J lost 7; bases outside the gene matches: 3. This CDR3 is built from 14 residues. This CDR3 is CASSQGLASNEQFF. The CDR3 DNA is TGCGCCAGCAGCCAGGGACTAGCGTCGAATGAGCAGTTCTTC.

The chain couples TRBV7-9 to TRBJ1-5, with D uncertain. Germline lookup yields CDR1 SEHNR and CDR2 FQNEAQ (reference sequence). Trimming removed 6 bases from V and 5 bases from J, with 14 bases in between. The CDR3 covers 14 residues. The DNA for the CDR3 is TGTGCCAGCAGTTCGGCCCCAGAGGATCAGCCCCAGCATTTT. The encoded protein is CASSSAPEDQPQHF.

This clone appeared once. The chain joins TRBV15 to TRBJ2-2; no clear D gene. Germline CDR1 is LNHNV and CDR2 is YYDKDF (reference sequence). V lost 5 bases to trimming and J lost 1 base, with 8 bases between them. CDR3 length equals 14 residues. In DNA form, the CDR3 reads TGTGCCACCAGCCTTACAGAGAACACCGGGGAGCTGTTTTTT. Protein product: CATSLTENTGELFF.

CDR3 residues: CAWTPGQSTDTQYF. CDR3 DNA: TGTGCCTGGACTCCGGGACAGAGCACAGATACGCAGTATTTT. This chain joins TRBV30 and TRBJ2-3; TRBD1 matches 7 bases. This CDR3 is built from 14 residues. Losses at the gene ends were 4 bases for V and 0 bases for J; bases not matched to a gene: 4. From germline, CDR1 is GTSNPN and CDR2 SVGIG (reference sequence).

As for this clone: The junction shows a germline mismatch at one end, possibly a read error. This chain links TRBV18 with TRBJ1-4; D is unresolved. This CDR3 has 14 residues. CDR1 and CDR2 (germline): KGHSH, LQKENI. As DNA, the CDR3 is TGTGTCAGCTCACCGGAAAGGAGCAATGAAAAACTGTTTTTT. Translation gives CVSSPERSNEKLFF.

The V gene is TRBV19, the J gene TRBJ2-3, with D perhaps matching TRBD2 (6 bases). Germline V gives CDR1 LNHDA, CDR2 SQIVND (reference sequence). The CDR3 extends over 16 amino acids. V was pared by 3 bases and J by 4 bases, with 17 bases between. The CDR3 is CASSIPQAGGSDTQYF. The CDR3 DNA reads TGTGCCAGTAGTATCCCTCAGGCTGGGGGGTCAGATACGCAGTATTTT.

The rearrangement joins TRBV5-3 to TRBJ2-5; 8 bases are a match to TRBD2. TRBV5-3 falls under the ORF class, with uncertain function. Losses at the gene ends were 4 bases for V and 2 bases for J; bases not matched to a gene: 10. CDR3 size: 16 residues. The DNA for the CDR3 is TGTGCCAGAAGCCCGGGGGGGGGCTTGGGGCAAGAGACCCAGTACTTC. Translating it yields CARSPGGGLGQETQYF.

J is TRBJ2-5 and V is TRBV4-1; possible D gene TRBD2, 6 bases. The CDR3 is 18 amino acids. CDR1 is MGHRA and CDR2 is YSYEKL in the germline V gene. The V end lost 4 bases, the J end lost 3 bases, and 24 bases lay between the germline ends. This CDR3 reads CASSPLFSRGGVEETQYF. CDR3 DNA sequence: TGCGCCAGCAGCCCTCTTTTTTCCAGAGGCGGGGTCGAAGAGACCCAGTACTTC.

The V call is TRBV7-9, the J call TRBJ2-7, with 7 bases identical to TRBD2. The ends lost 1 base at V and 2 bases at J; junction bases unmatched: 5. From germline, CDR1 is SEHNR and CDR2 FQNEAQ (reference sequence). The CDR3 is 15 residues long. CDR3 DNA sequence: TGTGCCAGCAGCTTAGGGGACTACGTCCCCTACGAGCAGTACTTC. This gives the protein CASSLGDYVPYEQYF.

The V call is TRBV27, the J call TRBJ1-1, with a weak D call TRBD1 (5 bases). The CDR3 contains 16 residues. CDR1 and CDR2 from the germline V gene are MNHEY and SMNVEV (reference sequence). The V and J ends lost 6 bases and 0 bases respectively, with 17 bases between them. CDR3 nucleotides: TGTGCCAGCAGCTCCAGACAGCTAATCATGAACACTGAAGCTTTCTTT. As protein: CASSSRQLIMNTEAFF.

The V and J genes are TRBV15 and TRBJ2-1; 11 positions agree with TRBD2. Looked up from germline, CDR1 is LNHNV and CDR2 is YYDKDF (reference sequence). J gave up 2 bases and V 5 bases, and 2 bases lay outside the gene matches. The CDR3 runs to 15 residues. The chain's CDR3 is CATSPSGGTYNEQFF. In nucleotides, the CDR3 is TGTGCCACCAGCCCTAGCGGGGGGACCTACAATGAGCAGTTCTTC.

The J gene is TRBJ2-2, the V gene TRBV5-6, with D maybe TRBD2 (6 bases). Trimming left V 4 bases short and J 7 bases short, with 23 bases between. CDR1 and CDR2 (germline): SGHDT, YYEEEE. The CDR3 sequence is 17 residues long. CDR3 coding DNA: TGTGCCAGCAGCCCCGTGTTCCTATACGGGAGTAACGGGGAGCTGTTTTTT. It specifies CASSPVFLYGSNGELFF.

The gene calls are TRBV15 and TRBJ2-7, with D perhaps TRBD2 (6 bases). Germline V lookup: CDR1 LNHNV, CDR2 YYDKDF (reference sequence). The CDR3 runs to 16 residues. V lost 0 bases to trimming and J lost 5 bases, with 17 bases between them. Here the CDR3 DNA reads TGTGCCACCAGCAGAGATAGAGGAGGGAAAGGACACGAGCAGTACTTC. This translates into CATSRDRGGKGHEQYF.

This clone came up once. This chain joins TRBV28 and TRBJ1-2; D remains unclear. V shed 4 bases and J shed 3 bases, with 21 bases lying between them. The CDR3 loop spans 17 amino acids. Germline CDR1 is MDHEN and CDR2 is SYDVKM. The CDR3 reads CASSYHPTRAHYYGYTF. DNA of the CDR3: TGTGCCAGCAGTTATCATCCTACGCGGGCCCATTACTATGGCTACACCTTC.

J is TRBJ1-2 and V is TRBV5-8; 8 bases fit TRBD1. Germline V gene sequence: CDR1 SGHTS, CDR2 YDEGEE. The trim removed 6 bases at V and 2 bases at J, leaving 6 bases unmatched. CDR3 length: 14 residues. CDR3 loop: CASTYGTGNYGYTF. CDR3 sequence (DNA): TGTGCCAGCACCTACGGGACAGGAAACTATGGCTACACCTTC. The full variable domain, completed using reference TRBV5-8 and TRBJ1-2, is EAGVTQSPTHLIKTRGQQATLRCSPISGHTSVYWYQQALGLGLQFLLWYDEGEERNRGNFPPRFSGRQFPNYSSELNVNALELEDSALYLCASTYGTGNYGYTFGSGTRLTVV.

V and J are TRBV7-6 and TRBJ2-3; D remains ambiguous. Germline V lookup: CDR1 SGHVS, CDR2 FNYEAQ. The V end lost 3 bases, the J end lost 6 bases, and 10 bases lay between the germline ends. The CDR3 is 13 amino acids. The CDR3: CASSLAPWDTQYF. The DNA for the CDR3 is TGTGCCAGCAGCTTGGCTCCCTGGGATACGCAGTATTTT.